In this sample, the clone carrying this T cell receptor (beta chain) turned up a few times. One entry per CDR3 protein results from TCRdb running MiXCR on the 5' RACE reads. The sample consists of 200,000 to 250,000 distinct CDR3 sequences, over 9% of them appearing once. This sample is drawn from a study of T-cell memory formation after mild COVID-19. Trimming left V 7 bases short and J 4 bases short, with 12 bases between. The CDR3 spans 13 residues. The sample comprised PBMCs or a T cell subset sorted from them (not recorded which). This chain links TRBV12-3 or TRBV12-4 with TRBJ2-3; D gene unclear. The sequence was collected from a man aged 18 to 30 who had mild COVID-19 (a few samples of this study predate the infection). Cell type and time point are not known. The CDR3 coding sequence is TGTGCCAGCACCCCCGGTGCGCCAGATACGCAGTATTTT. It is translated as CASTPGAPDTQYF.